This TCR beta chain was documented in a study of T cell responses to AZD1222 COVID-19 vaccine. Broader study findings: Mapped onto spike, vaccine-associated CD4 TCRs spanned it and were dominant at 160-218 and 743-854.

The CDR3 runs to 12 residues. V lost 6 bases to trimming and J lost 2 bases, with 8 bases between them. Only in-frame clones appear in the TCRdb table, and some are missing; sequencing was by immunoSEQ multiplex PCR. This table has about 110,000 clones, more than 75% appearing once. Concerning this clone: No antigen is known for it.

This TCR derives from an adult in good health. The genes are TRBV12-3 or TRBV12-4 and TRBJ2-7; D unclear. The sequenced sample was peripheral blood, obtained on day 0 of AZD1222 vaccination. CDR3 DNA: TGTGCCAGCAGCCTCGACCCCTACGAGCAGTACTTC. Translation: CASSLDPYEQYF.